This TCR beta chain was documented in a study of blood T cell repertoires in COVID-19. The CDR3 sequence is 18 residues long. Germline V gene lookup returns CDR1 LNHDA and CDR2 SQIVND (reference sequence). V shed 2 bases, J shed 0 bases, and the junction held 8 bases outside the gene matches. TCRdb's table, derived via immunoSEQ multiplex PCR, lists solely in-frame clones and lacks some. This sample has 60,000 to 75,000 clones, with roughly 89% found just once. The rearrangement links TRBV19 to TRBJ1-4, with TRBD1 identical over 8 bases. This TCR derives from an elderly woman with acute or convalescent COVID-19. The material sequenced was peripheral blood. The DNA of the CDR3 is TGTGCCAGTAGTATACAGGGGGCGTCAGTTGCAACTAATGAAAAACTGTTTTTT. Translating gives CASSIQGASVATNEKLFF.